This TCR beta chain was documented in a study of T cells in Graves' hyperthyroidism and ophthalmopathy. V was cut by 0 bases and J by 2 bases, with 17 bases left in between. The germline V gene encodes CDR1 MNHNY and CDR2 SVGAGI (reference sequence). The CDR3 runs 17 residues. RNA transcripts served as the template for amplifying TCR beta CDR3 regions. Using the HTBI primer set, a first-round RT-PCR was run on the TCR CDR3. TCRdb re-called the multiplex PCR reads with MiXCR, one entry per CDR3 protein. The sample consists of hundreds of thousands of distinct CDR3 sequences, 11% to 15% of them appearing once. This clonotype showed up just a few times.

The receptor's source is a woman younger than 30 with Graves' hyperthyroidism. This sequence joins TRBV6-6 and TRBJ2-7; D may correspond to TRBD1 or TRBD2 (5 bases each). Material: blood. The CDR3 nucleotides are TGTGCCAGCAGTTACTCTTCCCGGGGCGAACTCACCTACGAGCAGTACTTC. Amino acid sequence: CASSYSSRGELTYEQYF.